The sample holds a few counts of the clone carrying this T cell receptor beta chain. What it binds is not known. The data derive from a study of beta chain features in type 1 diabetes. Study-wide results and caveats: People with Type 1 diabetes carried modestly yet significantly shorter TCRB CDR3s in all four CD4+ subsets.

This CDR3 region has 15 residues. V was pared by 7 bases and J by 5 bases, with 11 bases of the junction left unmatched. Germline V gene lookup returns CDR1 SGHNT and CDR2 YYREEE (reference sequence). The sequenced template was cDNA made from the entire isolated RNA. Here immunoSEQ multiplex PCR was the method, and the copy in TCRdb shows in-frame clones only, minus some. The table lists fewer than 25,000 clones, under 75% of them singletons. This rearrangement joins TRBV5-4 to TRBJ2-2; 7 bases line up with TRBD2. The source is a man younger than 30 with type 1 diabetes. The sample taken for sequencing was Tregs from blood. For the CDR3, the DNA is TGTGCCAGCGCCCAGGGCGGGAGACGGACCGGGGAGCTGTTTTTT. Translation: CASAQGGRRTGELFF.